This T cell receptor (beta chain) was captured in a study of vaccination and CD4 T cells after COVID-19. Researchers used the Oncomine TCR Beta short-read assay to sequence DNA from cultured CD4+ T cells. From the PCR reads, TCRdb called clonotypes with MiXCR, one entry per CDR3 protein. The sample records about 18,000 distinct CDR3 sequences, approximately 70% being singletons. Treatment described: approximately nine-day PBMC culture with coronavirus spike peptide pools or control peptides (ViraFEST assay). Comments on this clonotype: Its specificity is unknown.

Germline V gives CDR1 MDHEN, CDR2 SYDVKM. Trimming left V 10 bases short and J 2 bases short, with 14 bases between. This CDR3 contains 13 residues. The sequencing input was CD4+ T cells from blood, cultured in vitro. This receptor was identified in a human donor who had recovered from COVID-19. The chain employs TRBV28 and TRBJ1-2; tentative D call: TRBD1 (5 bases). Here the CDR3 reads CATISGPNYGYTF. The CDR3 nucleotides are TGTGCCACGATATCGGGACCAAACTATGGCTACACCTTC.